These T cell receptor beta chains were read from a single sample in a study of T-cell memory formation after mild COVID-19. TCRdb reanalysed the 5' RACE reads using MiXCR and keeps one entry per CDR3 protein. The table shows about 270,000 distinct CDR3 sequences, with 16% occurring only once. The sample taken for sequencing was PBMCs or a T cell subset sorted from them (not recorded which). The origin of the receptors is a man aged 18 to 30 who had mild COVID-19 (a few samples of this study predate the infection). Cell type and time point are not known. The CDR3 runs from the conserved cysteine through the conserved F or W. A D gene is named only where the DNA matches it firmly. The size field is filled for only some rows; it gives once, few, many or a size class.

d_gene: TRBD1
abundance: .
len: 15
j_gene: TRBJ2-7
v_gene: TRBV20-1
CDR3nt: TGCAGTGCTAGAGATCGGGACAGGGGGCTGTACGAGCAGTACTTC
CDR3aa: CSARDRDRGLYEQYF

d_gene: TRBD1
abundance: .
len: 13
j_gene: TRBJ1-1
v_gene: TRBV6-5
CDR3nt: TGTGCCAGCAGCAACGACAGGGCAACTGAAGCTTTCTTT
CDR3aa: CASSNDRATEAFF

d_gene: .
abundance: .
len: 15
j_gene: TRBJ2-4
v_gene: TRBV7-2
CDR3nt: TGTGCCAGCAGCTTGGGGTCTCCGGCCAAAAACATTCAGTACTTC
CDR3aa: CASSLGSPAKNIQYF

d_gene: TRBD1
abundance: few
len: 14
j_gene: TRBJ2-2
v_gene: TRBV20-1
CDR3nt: TGCAGTGCTAGGGGGACAGGGTACACCGGGGAGCTGTTTTTT
CDR3aa: CSARGTGYTGELFF

d_gene: TRBD2
abundance: many
len: 14
j_gene: TRBJ2-1
v_gene: TRBV5-1
CDR3nt: TGCGCCAGCAGCTACGTAGCGGGGGGTCGGGAGCAGTTCTTC
CDR3aa: CASSYVAGGREQFF

d_gene: TRBD2
abundance: .
len: 14
j_gene: TRBJ2-1
v_gene: TRBV20-1
CDR3nt: TGCAGTGCTAGAGACAGCGGGGGTTACAATGAGCAGTTCTTC
CDR3aa: CSARDSGGYNEQFF

d_gene: TRBD1
abundance: .
len: 15
j_gene: TRBJ2-1
v_gene: TRBV20-1
CDR3nt: TGCAGTGCTAGTGGGGGACAGGGTATCTACAATGAGCAGTTCTTC
CDR3aa: CSASGGQGIYNEQFF

d_gene: .
abundance: many
len: 11
j_gene: TRBJ2-3
v_gene: TRBV11-2
CDR3nt: TGTGCCAGCAGGGAGGGGGATACGCAGTATTTT
CDR3aa: CASREGDTQYF

d_gene: .
abundance: .
len: 14
j_gene: TRBJ2-1
v_gene: TRBV14
CDR3nt: TGTGCCAGCAGCCCCCCCCCTAGCCGGAATGAGCAGTTCTTC
CDR3aa: CASSPPPSRNEQFF

d_gene: .
abundance: .
len: 13
j_gene: TRBJ1-1
v_gene: TRBV9
CDR3nt: TGTGCCAGCGGCCCATGGGGGAGGCCTGAAGCTTTCTTT
CDR3aa: CASGPWGRPEAFF

d_gene: .
abundance: .
len: 11
j_gene: TRBJ2-1
v_gene: TRBV20-1
CDR3nt: TGCAGTGCTAGAATCTTTAATGAGCAGTTCTTC
CDR3aa: CSARIFNEQFF

d_gene: .
abundance: .
len: 13
j_gene: TRBJ2-3
v_gene: TRBV10-2
CDR3nt: TGCGCCAGCAGGGCAGACAACACAGATACGCAGTATTTT
CDR3aa: CASRADNTDTQYF

d_gene: .
abundance: many
len: 11
j_gene: TRBJ2-7
v_gene: TRBV29-1
CDR3nt: TGCAGCGTCGTTTGGGACTACGAGCAGTACTTC
CDR3aa: CSVVWDYEQYF

d_gene: .
abundance: .
len: 15
j_gene: TRBJ2-3
v_gene: TRBV6-6
CDR3nt: TGTGCCAGCAGTCCACAGGGAACTAGCACAGATACGCAGTATTTT
CDR3aa: CASSPQGTSTDTQYF

d_gene: TRBD1
abundance: few
len: 15
j_gene: TRBJ1-3
v_gene: TRBV7-2
CDR3nt: TGTGCCAGCAGCTTTGCGACAGGGACCGGAAACACCATATATTTT
CDR3aa: CASSFATGTGNTIYF

d_gene: TRBD1
abundance: .
len: 13
j_gene: TRBJ1-1
v_gene: TRBV20-1
CDR3nt: TGCAGTGCTAGAGACTCCGGGACAGGTGAAGCTTTCTTT
CDR3aa: CSARDSGTGEAFF

d_gene: .
abundance: .
len: 14
j_gene: TRBJ2-2
v_gene: TRBV7-9
CDR3nt: TGTGCCAGCAATGACAGGAGGAACACCGGGGAGCTGTTTTTT
CDR3aa: CASNDRRNTGELFF

d_gene: TRBD1
abundance: .
len: 16
j_gene: TRBJ2-3
v_gene: TRBV12-3/TRBV12-4
CDR3nt: TGTGCCAGCAGTCCCACCGGGACAGGGGGGACAGATACGCAGTATTTT
CDR3aa: CASSPTGTGGTDTQYF

d_gene: TRBD2
abundance: few
len: 15
j_gene: TRBJ2-1
v_gene: TRBV4-1
CDR3nt: TGCGCCAGCAGCCAAGTGCTAGCGGGGGACAATGAGCAGTTCTTC
CDR3aa: CASSQVLAGDNEQFF

d_gene: TRBD1
abundance: few
len: 13
j_gene: TRBJ1-5
v_gene: TRBV7-2
CDR3nt: TGTGCCAGCAGTGACAGGGTCAATCAGCCCCAGCATTTT
CDR3aa: CASSDRVNQPQHF

d_gene: TRBD1
abundance: few
len: 16
j_gene: TRBJ2-1
v_gene: TRBV5-6
CDR3nt: TGTGCCAGCATACTGGGAGCGGGACAGGGCTACAATGAGCAGTTCTTC
CDR3aa: CASILGAGQGYNEQFF

d_gene: TRBD1
abundance: few
len: 15
j_gene: TRBJ2-3
v_gene: TRBV4-1
CDR3nt: TGCGCCAGCAGCCAAGGGACAGGCGGCACAGATACGCAGTATTTT
CDR3aa: CASSQGTGGTDTQYF

d_gene: .
abundance: .
len: 12
j_gene: TRBJ2-3
v_gene: TRBV7-2
CDR3nt: TGTGCCAGCAGCTCTCGTGGGGGAACGCAGTATTTT
CDR3aa: CASSSRGGTQYF

d_gene: .
abundance: few
len: 13
j_gene: TRBJ1-1
v_gene: TRBV4-3
CDR3nt: TGCGCCAGCAGCCGAGGGGAAGGGGCTGAAGCTTTCTTT
CDR3aa: CASSRGEGAEAFF

d_gene: .
abundance: .
len: 13
j_gene: TRBJ2-5
v_gene: TRBV7-2
CDR3nt: TGTGCCAGCAGCTTACGCGCGAGAGGACCTCTCCACTTC
CDR3aa: CASSLRARGPLHF

d_gene: .
abundance: .
len: 13
j_gene: TRBJ1-6
v_gene: TRBV28
CDR3nt: TGTGCCAGCAGTTACCAGCTAAGGCAACCCCTCCACTTT
CDR3aa: CASSYQLRQPLHF

d_gene: TRBD2
abundance: .
len: 17
j_gene: TRBJ2-7
v_gene: TRBV5-5
CDR3nt: TGTGCCAGCAGCTTGGTGGGACTAGCGGGGGGGCGCTACGAGCAGTACTTC
CDR3aa: CASSLVGLAGGRYEQYF

d_gene: TRBD2
abundance: many
len: 16
j_gene: TRBJ2-3
v_gene: TRBV12-3/TRBV12-4
CDR3nt: TGTGCCAGCAGTCCGCCGCCCAGCGGGGGGCTAATAACGCAGTATTTT
CDR3aa: CASSPPPSGGLITQYF

d_gene: TRBD2
abundance: .
len: 16
j_gene: TRBJ2-1
v_gene: TRBV6-2/TRBV6-3
CDR3nt: TGTGCCAGCATCACCGGGCGGGGGAGCTCCTACAATGAGCAGTTCTTC
CDR3aa: CASITGRGSSYNEQFF

d_gene: .
abundance: few
len: 15
j_gene: TRBJ1-1
v_gene: TRBV7-2
CDR3nt: TGTGCCAGCACCCCTAGTTGGGGCGGGAACACTGAAGCTTTCTTT
CDR3aa: CASTPSWGGNTEAFF

d_gene: .
abundance: few
len: 15
j_gene: TRBJ2-4
v_gene: TRBV4-1
CDR3nt: TGCGCCAGCAGCCCGAGGGCCGGGGCAGGCGACATTCAGTACTTC
CDR3aa: CASSPRAGAGDIQYF

d_gene: .
abundance: many
len: 17
j_gene: TRBJ1-5
v_gene: TRBV6-2/TRBV6-3
CDR3nt: TGTGCCAGCAGCCCAATCCCGACTCGGGGGGTTTATCAGCCCCAGCATTTT
CDR3aa: CASSPIPTRGVYQPQHF

d_gene: .
abundance: .
len: 15
j_gene: TRBJ1-5
v_gene: TRBV6-5
CDR3nt: TGTGCCAGCAGGAGATATAGTCATAGCAATCAGCCCCAGCATTTT
CDR3aa: CASRRYSHSNQPQHF

d_gene: .
abundance: .
len: 14
j_gene: TRBJ2-2
v_gene: TRBV11-2
CDR3nt: TGTGCCAGCACAAGCCAAAGGGGGACCGGGGAGCTGTTTTTT
CDR3aa: CASTSQRGTGELFF

d_gene: .
abundance: few
len: 15
j_gene: TRBJ2-7
v_gene: TRBV4-1
CDR3nt: TGCGCCAGCAGCCAACCTACGGGGTCGATCTACGAGCAGTACTTC
CDR3aa: CASSQPTGSIYEQYF

d_gene: .
abundance: few
len: 17
j_gene: TRBJ2-4
v_gene: TRBV4-1
CDR3nt: TGCGCCAGCAGCCAAGTAGGGGCCCGGCGGGCCAAAAACATTCAGTACTTC
CDR3aa: CASSQVGARRAKNIQYF

d_gene: .
abundance: .
len: 15
j_gene: TRBJ1-2
v_gene: TRBV7-2
CDR3nt: TGTGCCAGCAGCTTAGAGAGAGCAGGGGCGGGAGGCTACACCTTC
CDR3aa: CASSLERAGAGGYTF

d_gene: .
abundance: few
len: 13
j_gene: TRBJ2-2
v_gene: TRBV11-2
CDR3nt: TGTGCCAGCAGCTCGGGGTCGGTCGGGGAGCTGTTTTTT
CDR3aa: CASSSGSVGELFF

d_gene: TRBD1
abundance: .
len: 12
j_gene: TRBJ1-1
v_gene: TRBV9
CDR3nt: TGTGCCAGCGGACAGGGTGGGACTGAAGCTTTCTTT
CDR3aa: CASGQGGTEAFF

d_gene: .
abundance: .
len: 14
j_gene: TRBJ1-4
v_gene: TRBV27
CDR3nt: TGTGCCAGCAGTTGGAAAGGAAGGAATGAAAAACTGTTTTTT
CDR3aa: CASSWKGRNEKLFF

d_gene: TRBD2
abundance: many
len: 15
j_gene: TRBJ2-1
v_gene: TRBV5-1
CDR3nt: TGCGCCAGCAGCAGGGGAGGGCAGTCCGGCAATGAGCAGTTCTTC
CDR3aa: CASSRGGQSGNEQFF

d_gene: .
abundance: few
len: 14
j_gene: TRBJ1-1
v_gene: TRBV27
CDR3nt: TGTGCCAGCAGTTCGTCACCAGCGAACACTGAAGCTTTCTTT
CDR3aa: CASSSSPANTEAFF

d_gene: .
abundance: few
len: 14
j_gene: TRBJ1-1
v_gene: TRBV5-1
CDR3nt: TGCGCCAGCAGCTTACATCGGGGGAACACTGAAGCTTTCTTT
CDR3aa: CASSLHRGNTEAFF

d_gene: .
abundance: few
len: 15
j_gene: TRBJ1-5
v_gene: TRBV7-2
CDR3nt: TGTGCCAGCAGCCAGGACACCGCTTGGCGTCAGCCCCAGCATTTT
CDR3aa: CASSQDTAWRQPQHF

d_gene: TRBD1
abundance: .
len: 13
j_gene: TRBJ1-2
v_gene: TRBV14
CDR3nt: TGTGCCAGCAGCCAAGCCCAGGACAGGGTTTACACCTTC
CDR3aa: CASSQAQDRVYTF

d_gene: .
abundance: few
len: 16
j_gene: TRBJ2-7
v_gene: TRBV20-1
CDR3nt: TGCAGTGCTAGAGACCCAGCCGGCGATGCGATGCGGGAGCAGTACTTC
CDR3aa: CSARDPAGDAMREQYF

d_gene: .
abundance: many
len: 13
j_gene: TRBJ2-1
v_gene: TRBV10-3
CDR3nt: TGTGCCATCAGTGAACGCGGAGACAATGAGCAGTTCTTC
CDR3aa: CAISERGDNEQFF

d_gene: TRBD1
abundance: .
len: 13
j_gene: TRBJ1-3
v_gene: TRBV29-1
CDR3nt: TGCAGCGTTGGGACAGGGGCTGGAAACACCATATATTTT
CDR3aa: CSVGTGAGNTIYF